This T cell receptor (beta chain) came from a study of T cell repertoires in cytomegalovirus infection. Study-wide background: Recently identified HLA-C-restricted and well-studied HLA-B-restricted CMV epitopes were used. Through public TCR beta signatures, both CMV infection and matching HLA type were indicated. Overall study results and limits: HLA-C-restricted TCR beta clonotypes specific for CMV led the ex vivo response. Identification of carriers of CMV plus the relevant HLA was performed using cumulative public TCR beta family frequency.

This clonotype was found many times. Its antigen remains unknown. From the reads, TCRdb called clonotypes with MiXCR, one entry per CDR3 protein. The data contain 110,000 to 150,000 distinct CDR3 sequences, more than 25% of them singletons. The CDR3 has 15 amino acids. V lost 6 bases and J lost 5, with 19 bases in between. Germline CDR1 and CDR2: MNHEY and SVGEGT. The rearrangement uses TRBV6-2 or TRBV6-3 and TRBJ1-1, with D unresolved. The TCR originated in a human donor in good health (CMV status not recorded). Some clones in this sample may be carry-over from other donors' samples. The sample consisted of CD8+ T cells from cultured PBMCs, taken from culture after CMV antigen stimulation. The CDR3 DNA sequence: TGTGCCAGCAGCCATTCGTGGGCAACCGGGACTGAAGCTTTCTTT. This sequence encodes CASSHSWATGTEAFF.